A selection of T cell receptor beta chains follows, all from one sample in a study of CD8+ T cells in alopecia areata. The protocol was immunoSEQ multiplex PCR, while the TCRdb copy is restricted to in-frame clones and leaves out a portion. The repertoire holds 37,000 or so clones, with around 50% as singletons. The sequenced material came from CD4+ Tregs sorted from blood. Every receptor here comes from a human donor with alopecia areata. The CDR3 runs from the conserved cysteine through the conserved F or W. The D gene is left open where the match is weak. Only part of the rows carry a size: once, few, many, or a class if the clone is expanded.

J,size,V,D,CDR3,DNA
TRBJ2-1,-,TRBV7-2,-,CASSLGGQIEQFF,TGTGCCAGCAGCTTAGGAGGACAGATTGAGCAGTTCTTC
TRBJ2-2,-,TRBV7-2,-,CASSLGTANTGELFF,TGTGCCAGCAGCTTAGGGACAGCGAACACCGGGGAGCTGTTTTTT
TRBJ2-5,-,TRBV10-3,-,CAIKEGGRETQYF,TGTGCCATCAAAGAGGGGGGACGAGAGACCCAGTACTTC
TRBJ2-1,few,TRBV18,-,CASSPVVGEQFF,TGTGCCAGCTCACCGGTAGTGGGTGAGCAGTTCTTC
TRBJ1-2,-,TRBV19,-,CASSIQGSGYTF,TGTGCCAGTAGTATACAAGGGAGCGGCTACACCTTC
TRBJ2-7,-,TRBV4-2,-,CASSQVKGSHQYF,TGTGCCAGCAGCCAAGTCAAGGGGTCCCATCAGTACTTC
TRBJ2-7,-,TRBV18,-,CASSPRSSYEQYF,TGTGCCAGCTCACCGAGGAGCTCCTACGAGCAGTACTTC
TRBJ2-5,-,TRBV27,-,CASSLYRGTGTQYF,TGTGCCAGCAGTTTATACAGAGGAACTGGGACCCAGTACTTC
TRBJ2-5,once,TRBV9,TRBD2,CASSVTPHASGRQGETQYF,TGTGCCAGCAGCGTAACCCCCCATGCTAGCGGGAGGCAGGGGGAGACCCAGTACTTC
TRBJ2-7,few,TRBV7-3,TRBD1,CASSLTGAYEQYF,TGTGCCAGCAGCTTGACAGGGGCCTACGAGCAGTACTTC
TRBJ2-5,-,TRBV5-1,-,CASAASTQRRETQYF,TGCGCCAGCGCGGCTAGCACCCAGAGGAGAGAGACCCAGTACTTC
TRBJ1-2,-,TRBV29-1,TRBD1,CSARDRAKGYTF,TGCAGCGCCCGGGACAGGGCTAAAGGCTACACCTTC
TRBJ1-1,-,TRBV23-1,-,CASSPQWKGVTEAFF,TGCGCCAGCAGTCCCCAATGGAAGGGGGTTACTGAAGCTTTCTTT
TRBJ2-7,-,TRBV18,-,CASSPNSPEQYF,TGTGCCAGCTCACCTAATTCGCCCGAGCAGTACTTC
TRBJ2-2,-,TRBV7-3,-,CASSSSQGANTGELFF,TGTGCCAGCAGCTCTTCACAAGGGGCGAACACCGGGGAGCTGTTTTTT
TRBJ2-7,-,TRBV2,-,CASGPIRQVSSYEQYF,TGTGCCAGCGGTCCCATACGACAGGTCAGCTCCTACGAGCAGTACTTC
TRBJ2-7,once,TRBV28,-,CASNEGLKQYF,TGTGCCAGCAACGAAGGACTGAAGCAGTACTTC
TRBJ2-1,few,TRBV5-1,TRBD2,CASSPLAGVSYNEQFF,TGCGCCAGCTCCCCGCTAGCGGGGGTGTCCTACAATGAGCAGTTCTTC
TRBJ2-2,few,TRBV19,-,CASSIGVSSGELFF,TGTGCCAGTAGTATAGGGGTTAGCTCCGGGGAGCTGTTTTTT
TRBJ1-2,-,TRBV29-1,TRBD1,CSARTGEEDGYTF,TGCAGCGCTCGGACAGGGGAGGAAGATGGCTACACCTTC
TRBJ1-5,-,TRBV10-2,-,CASSESRGGGQPQHF,TGCGCCAGCAGTGAGTCGAGAGGAGGTGGTCAGCCCCAGCATTTT
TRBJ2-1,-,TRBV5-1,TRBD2,CASSLGLAGGYNEQFF,TGCGCCAGCAGCTTGGGGCTAGCGGGGGGCTACAATGAGCAGTTCTTC
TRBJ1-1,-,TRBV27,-,CASWRGVMNTEAFF,TGTGCCAGCTGGCGAGGCGTTATGAACACTGAAGCTTTCTTT
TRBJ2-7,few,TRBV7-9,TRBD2,CASSLGAGDEQYF,TGTGCCAGCAGCTTAGGAGCGGGGGACGAGCAGTACTTC